This TCR beta chain is drawn from a study of T-cell reconstitution after alpha-beta-depleted transplantation in children. This CDR3 has 16 amino acids. In germline, CDR1 is SGHTA, CDR2 FQGNSA. Trimming shortened V by 2 bases and J by 2 bases, and 16 bases separated the two germline ends. TCRbeta library construction was performed incorporating unique molecular identifiers. MiXCR, run by TCRdb on the PCR reads, gives a single entry per CDR3 protein. The sample lists 300,000 to 400,000 distinct CDR3 sequences, about 17% occurring once. The sample here was PBMCs, mostly from graft donor cells, taken 360 days after TCRalphabeta/CD19-depleted stem cell transplant. The sequence derives from a male patient between 2 and 10 years old who had a stem cell transplant for acute lymphoblastic leukemia, so the T cells may come from the graft donor. V usage is TRBV7-2 and J usage is TRBJ2-7; possibly TRBD2 for D (5 bases). As DNA, the CDR3 is TGTGCCAGCAGCTTACTATGGGAGCGTGTTCCCTACGAGCAGTACTTC. Protein sequence: CASSLLWERVPYEQYF.